This T cell receptor (beta chain) was retrieved from a study of radiotherapy plus CTLA-4 blockade in lung cancer. Germline CDR1 and CDR2: GTSNPN and SVGIG (reference sequence). V dropped 0 bases and J dropped 4 bases, with 16 bases sitting between them. This CDR3 comprises 17 residues. This table comes from immunoSEQ multiplex PCR, and its TCRdb copy is limited to in-frame clones, with some not included. Here the sample spans 45,000 to 55,000 clones, approximately 79% being singletons. The sequence was obtained from a human donor with non-small cell lung cancer who had a partial response to radiotherapy plus ipilimumab. The sequencing used peripheral blood, collected from a patient treated with radiotherapy plus ipilimumab. V and J are TRBV30 and TRBJ1-6, with a possible D match to TRBD1 (5 bases). The CDR3 region is CAWSVPGRPNYNSPLHF. CDR3 coding DNA: TGTGCCTGGAGTGTGCCAGGGCGACCTAATTATAATTCACCCCTCCACTTT.